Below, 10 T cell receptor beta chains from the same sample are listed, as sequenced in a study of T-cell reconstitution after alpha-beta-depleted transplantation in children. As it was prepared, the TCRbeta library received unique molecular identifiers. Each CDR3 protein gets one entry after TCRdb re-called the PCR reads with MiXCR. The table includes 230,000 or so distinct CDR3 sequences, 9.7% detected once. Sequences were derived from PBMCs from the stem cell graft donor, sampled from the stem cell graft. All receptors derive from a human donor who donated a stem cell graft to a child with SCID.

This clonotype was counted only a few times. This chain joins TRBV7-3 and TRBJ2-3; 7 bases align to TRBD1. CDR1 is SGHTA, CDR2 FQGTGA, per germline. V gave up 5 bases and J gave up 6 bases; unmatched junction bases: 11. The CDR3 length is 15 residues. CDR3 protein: CASSTGAGRWDTQYF. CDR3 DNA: TGTGCCAGCAGCACAGGGGCCGGCCGCTGGGATACGCAGTATTTT.

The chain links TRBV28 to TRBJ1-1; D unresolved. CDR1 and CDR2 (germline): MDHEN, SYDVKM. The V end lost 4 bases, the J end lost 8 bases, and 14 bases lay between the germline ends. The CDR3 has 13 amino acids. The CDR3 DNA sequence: TGTGCCAGCAGTTATGACGGGATCACCGAAGCTTTCTTT. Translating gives CASSYDGITEAFF.

The CDR3 region is CSAFLQGAGGYGYTF. Written as DNA, the CDR3 is TGCAGTGCTTTTTTACAGGGGGCTGGAGGCTATGGCTACACCTTC. The J gene is TRBJ1-2, the V gene TRBV20-1; TRBD1 aligns across 9 bases. The CDR3 consists of 15 residues. Germline trimming cut 5 bases from V and 4 bases from J; bases unmatched to any gene: 11. Germline loops: CDR1 DFQATT, CDR2 SNEGSKA (reference sequence).

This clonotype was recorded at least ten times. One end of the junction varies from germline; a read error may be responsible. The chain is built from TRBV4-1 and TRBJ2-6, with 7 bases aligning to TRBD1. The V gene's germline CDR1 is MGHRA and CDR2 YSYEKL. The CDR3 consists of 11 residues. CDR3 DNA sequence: TGCGCCAGCAGGTCAACGGGACAGATAATTTTC. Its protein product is CASRSTGQIIF.

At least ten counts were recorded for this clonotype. The CDR3 nucleotides read TGCGCCAGCAGCCGCGACCGGGACAGGGGGGATGGCTACACCTTC. It yields the protein CASSRDRDRGDGYTF. The V gene is TRBV4-1, the J gene TRBJ1-2; 11 positions match TRBD1. From germline, CDR1 is MGHRA and CDR2 YSYEKL. CDR3 length: 15 amino acids. The J segment lost 6 bases and the V segment lost 4 bases, leaving 7 bases of the junction unmatched.

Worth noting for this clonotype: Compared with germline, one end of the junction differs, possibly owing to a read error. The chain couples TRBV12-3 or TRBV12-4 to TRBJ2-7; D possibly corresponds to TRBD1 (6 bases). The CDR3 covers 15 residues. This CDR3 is CTSSLGLQGSHEQYF. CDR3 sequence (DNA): TGTACCAGCAGTTTGGGCTTACAGGGCTCCCACGAGCAGTACTTC.

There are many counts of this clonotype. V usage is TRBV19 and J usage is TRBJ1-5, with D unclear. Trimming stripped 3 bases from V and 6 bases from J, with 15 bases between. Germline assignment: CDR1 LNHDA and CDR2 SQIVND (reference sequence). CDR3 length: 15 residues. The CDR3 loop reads CASSIGPGWGQPQHF. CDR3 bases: TGTGCCAGTAGTATTGGTCCCGGATGGGGTCAGCCCCAGCATTTT. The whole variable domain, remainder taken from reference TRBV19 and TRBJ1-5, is DGGITQSPKYLFRKEGQNVTLSCEQNLNHDAMYWYRQDPGQGLRLIYYSQIVNDFQKGDIAEGYSVSREKKESFPLTVTSAQKNPTAFYLCASSIGPGWGQPQHFGDGTRLSIL.

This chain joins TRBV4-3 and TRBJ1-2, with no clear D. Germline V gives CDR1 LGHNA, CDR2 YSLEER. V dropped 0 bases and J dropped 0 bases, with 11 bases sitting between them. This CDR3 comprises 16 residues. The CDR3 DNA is TGCGCCAGCAGCCAAGACATGGGCAGATCTAACTATGGCTACACCTTC. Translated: CASSQDMGRSNYGYTF.

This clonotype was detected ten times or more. As DNA, the CDR3 is TGTGCCAGCAGCTTGATACGGAGCTCTGGAAACACCATATATTTT. Encoded protein: CASSLIRSSGNTIYF. The chain uses TRBV5-6 and TRBJ1-3; D not resolved. Germline CDR1 and CDR2: SGHDT and YYEEEE. Trimming took 1 base from V and 0 from J, leaving 8 bases between them. The length of the CDR3 is 15 residues.

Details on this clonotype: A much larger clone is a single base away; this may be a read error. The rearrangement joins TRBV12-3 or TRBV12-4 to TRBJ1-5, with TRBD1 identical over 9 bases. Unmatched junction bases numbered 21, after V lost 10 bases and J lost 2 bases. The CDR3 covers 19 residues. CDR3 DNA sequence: TGTGCCATCAGCCGAGAAGGGACAGGGTATACGGTGGGCAATCAGCCCCAGCATTTT. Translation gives CAISREGTGYTVGNQPQHF.